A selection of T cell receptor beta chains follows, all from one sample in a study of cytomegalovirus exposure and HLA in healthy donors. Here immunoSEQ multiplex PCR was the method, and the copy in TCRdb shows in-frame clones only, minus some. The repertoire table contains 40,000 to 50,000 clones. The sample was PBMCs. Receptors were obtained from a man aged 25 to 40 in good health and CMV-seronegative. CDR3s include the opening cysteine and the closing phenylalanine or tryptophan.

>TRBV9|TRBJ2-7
CASSVGRASPYEQYF
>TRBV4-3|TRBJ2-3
CASSQDGTGGTDTQYF
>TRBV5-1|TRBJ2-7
CASSLSRGEQYF
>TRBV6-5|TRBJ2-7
CAISAGGRPHEQYF
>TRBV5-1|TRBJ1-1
CASSSAGDWTEAFF
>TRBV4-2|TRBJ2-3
CASSQDPGGTDTQYF
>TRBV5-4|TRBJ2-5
CASRPLTSGQETQYF
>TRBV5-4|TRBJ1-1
CASSLVPRQGGAFF
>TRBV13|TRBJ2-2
CASSREENTGELFF
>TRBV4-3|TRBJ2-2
CASSQAIGGSTGELFF
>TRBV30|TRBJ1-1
CASQANTEAFF
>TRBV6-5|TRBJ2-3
CASSYGTSPTDTQYF
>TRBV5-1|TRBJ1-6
CASSPLKNRGHDSPLHF
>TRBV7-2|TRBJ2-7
CASRKGGGEHYEQYF
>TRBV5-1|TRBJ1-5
CASSLDSGDQPQHF
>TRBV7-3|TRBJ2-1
CASSSQRADNEQFF
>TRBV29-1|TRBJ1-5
CSVEVSGNQPQHF
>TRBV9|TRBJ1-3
CASSVAGGGTIYF
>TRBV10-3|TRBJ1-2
CAISGDRAKGGGYTF
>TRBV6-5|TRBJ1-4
CASSYSLQGEEKLFF
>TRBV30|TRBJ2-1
CACRGTDEQFF
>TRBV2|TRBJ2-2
CASRVGTLETGELFF
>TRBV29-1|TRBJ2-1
CSVLAGGPLFYNEQFF
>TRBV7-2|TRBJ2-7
CASRGLAAGSEQYF
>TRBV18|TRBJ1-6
CASSRTGESPLHF
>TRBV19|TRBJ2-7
CASSPGSTYYEQYF
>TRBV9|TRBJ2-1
CASSVVREGNEQFF
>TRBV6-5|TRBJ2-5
CASSTQGPQETQYF
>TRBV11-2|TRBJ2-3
CASSLLAGGPDTQYF
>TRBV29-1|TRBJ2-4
CSVGGQGEVGAIQYF
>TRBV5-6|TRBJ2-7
CASSPGSYEQYF
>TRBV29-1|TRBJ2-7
CSVQTGPYEQYF